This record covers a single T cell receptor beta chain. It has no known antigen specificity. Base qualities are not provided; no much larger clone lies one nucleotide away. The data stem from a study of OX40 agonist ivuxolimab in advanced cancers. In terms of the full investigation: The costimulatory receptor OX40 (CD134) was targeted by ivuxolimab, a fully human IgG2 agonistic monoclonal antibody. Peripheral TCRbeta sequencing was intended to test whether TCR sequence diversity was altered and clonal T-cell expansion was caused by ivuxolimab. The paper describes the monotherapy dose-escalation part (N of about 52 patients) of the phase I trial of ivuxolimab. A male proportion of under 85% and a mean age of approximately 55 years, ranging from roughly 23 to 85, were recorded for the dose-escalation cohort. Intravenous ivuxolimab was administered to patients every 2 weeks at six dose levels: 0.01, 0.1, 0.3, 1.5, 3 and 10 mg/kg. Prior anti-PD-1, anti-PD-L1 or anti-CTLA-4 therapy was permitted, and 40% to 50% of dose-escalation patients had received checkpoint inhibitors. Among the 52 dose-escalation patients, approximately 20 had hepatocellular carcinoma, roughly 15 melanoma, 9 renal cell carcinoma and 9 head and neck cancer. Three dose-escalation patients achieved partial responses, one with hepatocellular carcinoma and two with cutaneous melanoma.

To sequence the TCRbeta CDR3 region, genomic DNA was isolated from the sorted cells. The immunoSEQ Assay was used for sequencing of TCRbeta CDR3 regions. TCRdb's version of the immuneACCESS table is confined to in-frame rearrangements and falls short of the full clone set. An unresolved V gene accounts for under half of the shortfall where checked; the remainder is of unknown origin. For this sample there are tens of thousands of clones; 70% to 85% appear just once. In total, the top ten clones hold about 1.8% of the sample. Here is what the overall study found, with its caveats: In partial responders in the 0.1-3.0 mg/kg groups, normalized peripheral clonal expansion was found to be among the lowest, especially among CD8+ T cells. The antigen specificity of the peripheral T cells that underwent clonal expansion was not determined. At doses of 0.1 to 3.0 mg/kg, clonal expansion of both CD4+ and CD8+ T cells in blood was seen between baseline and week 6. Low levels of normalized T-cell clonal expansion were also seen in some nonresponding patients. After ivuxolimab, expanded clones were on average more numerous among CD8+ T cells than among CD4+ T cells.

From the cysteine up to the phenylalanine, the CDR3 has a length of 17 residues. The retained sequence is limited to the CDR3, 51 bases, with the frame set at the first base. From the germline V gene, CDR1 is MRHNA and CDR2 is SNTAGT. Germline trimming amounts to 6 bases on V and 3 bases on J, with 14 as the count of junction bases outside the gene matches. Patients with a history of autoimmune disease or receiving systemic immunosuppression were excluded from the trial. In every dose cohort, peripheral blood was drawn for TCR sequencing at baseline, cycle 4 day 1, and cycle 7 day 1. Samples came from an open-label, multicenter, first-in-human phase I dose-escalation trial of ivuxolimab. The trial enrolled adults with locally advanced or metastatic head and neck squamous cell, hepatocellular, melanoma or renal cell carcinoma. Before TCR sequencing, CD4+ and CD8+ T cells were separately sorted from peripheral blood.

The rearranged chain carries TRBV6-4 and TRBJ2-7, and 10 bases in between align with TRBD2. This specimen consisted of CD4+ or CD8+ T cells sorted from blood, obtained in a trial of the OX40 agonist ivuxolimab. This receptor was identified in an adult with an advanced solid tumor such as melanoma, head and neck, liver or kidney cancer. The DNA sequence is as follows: TGTGCCAGCAGGACCTCAAAAACCGGGACTAGCGTCTACGAGCAGTACTTC. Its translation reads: CASRTSKTGTSVYEQYF.